Below are 8 T cell receptor beta chains sequenced from a single sample in a study of cytomegalovirus exposure and HLA in healthy donors. Vbeta (60) and Jbeta (13) primers were used in the PCR. Libraries were prepared by immunoSEQ multiplex PCR; TCRdb keeps only in-frame clonotypes and omits some of them. The clone table shows roughly 72,000 clones, with the ten largest holding around 4%. Material for sequencing was PBMCs. These TCRs come from a man between 18 and 29 years old in good health and CMV-seropositive.

The rearrangement uses TRBV7-6 and TRBJ2-7; possibly TRBD2 for D (5 bases). Between the trimmed V and J ends, which lost 1 base and 6 bases, there was a span of 19 bases. Germline V lookup: CDR1 SGHVS, CDR2 FNYEAQ. CDR3 length: 16 residues. The CDR3 region is CASSLVSARTGSEQYF. CDR3 sequence (DNA): TGTGCCAGCAGCTTAGTTTCAGCCCGGACGGGGTCCGAGCAGTACTTC.

The chain uses TRBV6-1 and TRBJ2-7, with D tentatively TRBD1 (6 bases). This CDR3 contains 15 residues. Germline CDR1 reads MNHNS; CDR2 reads SASEGT. Trimming shortened V by 6 bases and J by 4 bases, and 19 bases separated the two germline ends. CDR3: CASRTEGQTGYEQYF. The CDR3 region has the DNA TGTGCCAGCAGGACGGAAGGGCAAACAGGGTACGAGCAGTACTTC.

This rearrangement joins TRBV5-1 to TRBJ1-1, with a possible D match to TRBD1 (6 bases). The CDR3 spans 13 residues. Trimming stripped 2 bases from V and 8 bases from J, with 13 bases between. In germline, CDR1 is SGHRS, CDR2 YFSETQ. The CDR3 region has the DNA TGCGCCAGCAGCTTCCAGGGGAACCCCGAAGCTTTCTTT. The encoded protein is CASSFQGNPEAFF.

J is TRBJ1-2 and V is TRBV5-6, with 7 positions matching TRBD1. This CDR3 comprises 15 residues. V dropped 4 bases and J dropped 3; count of bases not matched to a gene: 9. Germline assignment: CDR1 SGHDT and CDR2 YYEEEE. The CDR3 loop is CASSEISTGHYGYTF. The CDR3 DNA reads TGTGCCAGCAGCGAGATTTCGACAGGGCACTATGGCTACACCTTC.

The chain uses TRBV7-2 and TRBJ2-7; 11 bases align to TRBD2. V lost 5 bases to trimming and J lost 5 bases; unmatched junction nucleotides: 20. Germline-derived CDR1 and CDR2 are SGHTA and FQGNSA. The CDR3 spans 19 residues. DNA for the CDR3: TGTGCCAGCAGCCCGCGGCTCGTAATTAGCGGGAGGGCCGGGAACGAGCAGTACTTC. Translation gives CASSPRLVISGRAGNEQYF. The complete variable domain, with remaining parts taken from reference TRBV7-2 and TRBJ2-7, reads GAGVSQSPSNKVTEKGKDVELRCDPISGHTALYWYRQSLGQGLEFLIYFQGNSAPDKSGLPSDRFSAERTGGSVSTLTIQRTQQEDSAVYLCASSPRLVISGRAGNEQYFGPGTRLTVT.

The chain employs TRBV5-1 and TRBJ1-1; maybe TRBD1 (6 bases). V gave up 5 bases and J gave up 2 bases, with 10 bases separating them. Germline values: CDR1 SGHRS, CDR2 YFSETQ. This CDR3 contains 13 residues. CDR3 nucleotide sequence: TGCGCCAGCAGGCAGGACAGCAACACTGAAGCTTTCTTT. It codes for CASRQDSNTEAFF.

The gene calls are TRBV7-9 and TRBJ1-4; unclear D gene. This CDR3 has 14 amino acids. The V gene's germline CDR1 is SEHNR and CDR2 FQNEAQ (reference sequence). Trimming removed 1 base from V and 5 bases from J, with 8 bases in between. Here the CDR3 reads CASSLGKRNEKLFF. The CDR3 DNA reads TGTGCCAGCAGCTTAGGGAAGCGAAATGAAAAACTGTTTTTT.

The CDR3 protein is CASSPRGGQNTGELFF. The CDR3 nucleotides are TGTGCCAGCAGCCCGAGGGGGGGACAGAACACCGGGGAGCTGTTTTTT. This chain joins TRBV7-3 and TRBJ2-2; D possibly corresponds to TRBD2 (7 bases). The CDR3 contains 16 residues. V shed 5 bases and J shed 1 base, with 14 bases lying between them. Germline V gene lookup returns CDR1 SGHTA and CDR2 FQGTGA.